One and the same sample provided the 9 T cell receptor beta chains below, sequenced in a study of blood T cell repertoires in COVID-19. Measured with immunoSEQ multiplex PCR; TCRdb has only the in-frame clones, and not every one. The profile shows roughly 72,000 clones, approximately 87% of them singletons. Material for sequencing was peripheral blood. These receptors were collected from a human donor in a cohort sampled during active COVID-19.

The chain recombines TRBV27 with TRBJ2-6; D possibly corresponds to TRBD1 (5 bases). This CDR3 has 14 amino acids. Trimming removed 10 bases at V and 0 bases at J, with 10 bases between. The germline V gene has CDR1 MNHEY and CDR2 SMNVEV (reference sequence). The CDR3 spells CATSRASGANVLTF. The DNA of the CDR3 is TGTGCCACCTCCAGGGCCTCTGGGGCCAACGTCCTGACTTTC.

The chain has TRBV19 and TRBJ2-3; 8 bases agree with TRBD2. CDR3 size: 17 residues. Losses at the gene ends were 6 bases for V and 0 bases for J; bases not matched to a gene: 11. CDR1 is LNHDA and CDR2 is SQIVND in the germline V gene (reference sequence). The CDR3 DNA sequence: TGTGCCAGTAGGCGAGGGAGAGCGGGAGCCAGCACAGATACGCAGTATTTT. It translates to CASRRGRAGASTDTQYF.

The V gene is TRBV5-6, the J gene TRBJ1-1, with no clear D. Germline V lookup: CDR1 SGHDT, CDR2 YYEEEE. The CDR3 consists of 15 residues. V gave up 4 bases and J gave up 2 bases, with 15 bases separating them. CDR3 in amino acids: CASSLKTELNTEAFF. In DNA, the CDR3 is TGTGCCAGCAGCCTCAAGACGGAGTTAAACACTGAAGCTTTCTTT.

This chain uses TRBV4-3 with TRBJ2-5, with D tentatively TRBD2 (6 bases). There are 16 residues in the CDR3. Per germline, CDR1 LGHNA and CDR2 YSLEER. Trimming shortened V by 1 base and J by 2 bases, and 14 bases separated the two germline ends. The DNA of the CDR3 is TGCGCCAGCAGCCAAGCCCACGGGAGACTGCAAGAGACCCAGTACTTC. It translates to CASSQAHGRLQETQYF.

This chain's CDR3 is CASGLGQGPTNVLTF. In nucleotides, the CDR3 is TGTGCTAGTGGTTTGGGACAGGGCCCAACCAACGTCCTGACTTTC. The gene calls are TRBV12-5 and TRBJ2-6; 7 bases map to TRBD1. The CDR3 sequence is 15 residues long. Trimming cost V 1 base and J 8 bases; bases outside gene matches: 5. The germline V gene encodes CDR1 LGHNT and CDR2 FRNRAP.

The J gene is TRBJ2-7, the V gene TRBV6-2 or TRBV6-3, with TRBD2 identical over 10 bases. This CDR3 has 14 residues. Trimming took 2 bases from V and 7 from J; bases not matched to a gene: 5. Germline lookup yields CDR1 MNHEY and CDR2 SVGEGT. CDR3 protein: CASSYGLAGVEQYF. CDR3 nucleotides: TGTGCCAGCAGTTACGGCCTAGCGGGAGTAGAGCAGTACTTC.

CDR3 sequence: CASSKGATTNTEAFF. Written as DNA, the CDR3 is TGTGCCAGCAGCAAGGGGGCTACGACGAACACTGAAGCTTTCTTT. The chain carries TRBV5-6 and TRBJ1-1; 7 bases match TRBD1. Germline CDR1 is SGHDT and CDR2 is YYEEEE. The V segment lost 4 bases and the J segment 1 base; nucleotides outside the gene matches: 7. The CDR3 sequence is 15 residues long.

The J gene is TRBJ2-1, the V gene TRBV5-4; 11 nucleotides line up with TRBD1. Trimming cost V 2 bases and J 8 bases; bases outside gene matches: 9. Germline CDR1 and CDR2: SGHNT and YYREEE (reference sequence). The CDR3 is 16 amino acids. The CDR3 protein is CASSLRGQGAYDEQFF. The CDR3 DNA is TGTGCCAGCAGCTTACGAGGACAGGGGGCGTATGATGAGCAGTTCTTC.

The J gene is TRBJ2-3, the V gene TRBV19, with 7 bases aligning to TRBD2. V lost 7 bases to trimming and J lost 6 bases; unmatched junction nucleotides: 13. The CDR3 contains 15 residues. Germline loops: CDR1 LNHDA, CDR2 SQIVND (reference sequence). The CDR3 sequence: CASTQRGGLPDTQYF. CDR3 DNA sequence: TGTGCCAGTACCCAGCGGGGAGGTCTCCCTGATACGCAGTATTTT. Together with reference TRBV19 and TRBJ2-3, the CDR3 gives the full variable domain: DGGITQSPKYLFRKEGQNVTLSCEQNLNHDAMYWYRQDPGQGLRLIYYSQIVNDFQKGDIAEGYSVSREKKESFPLTVTSAQKNPTAFYLCASTQRGGLPDTQYFGPGTRLTVL.